A selection of T cell receptor beta chains follows, all from one sample in a study of T cells in Graves' hyperthyroidism and ophthalmopathy. One entry per CDR3 protein, called by TCRdb with MiXCR from the multiplex PCR reads. Of hundreds of thousands of distinct CDR3 sequences listed, around 13% are singletons. Sequenced input: blood. The source of these receptors is a woman under 30 with Graves' hyperthyroidism. Both conserved end residues are part of each CDR3. Each record gives: J gene, V gene, clone size, D gene, CDR3 protein, CDR3 DNA. A D gene is named only where the DNA matches it firmly. Rows give clone size only sometimes, using once, few, many, or a class for an expanded clone.

>TRBJ2-1|TRBV7-2|few|TRBD2
CASRRLAGGHYNEQFF
TGTGCCAGCAGGCGACTAGCGGGAGGGCATTACAATGAGCAGTTCTTC
>TRBJ2-7|TRBV18|.|TRBD1
CASSLQGQGPYEQYF
TGTGCCAGCTCACTCCAGGGACAGGGGCCCTACGAGCAGTACTTC
>TRBJ1-2|TRBV18|.|.
CASSPRGGAAGYGYTF
TGTGCCAGCTCACCTAGAGGGGGAGCCGCGGGCTATGGCTACACCTTC
>TRBJ2-1|TRBV10-2|few|.
CASRERTVQRSYNEQFF
TGCGCCAGCAGGGAGAGGACAGTTCAACGCTCCTACAATGAGCAGTTCTTC
>TRBJ2-7|TRBV2|.|.
CASRDLQGSYEQYF
TGTGCCAGCAGAGACCTACAGGGTTCCTACGAGCAGTACTTC
>TRBJ2-7|TRBV6-2/TRBV6-3|many|.
CASSYVDEQYF
TGTGCCAGCAGTTATGTCGACGAGCAGTACTTC
>TRBJ1-1|TRBV4-1|.|TRBD1
CASSQDIGIGGASTEAFF
TGCGCCAGCAGCCAAGACATAGGCATAGGGGGCGCATCAACTGAAGCTTTCTTT
>TRBJ1-5|TRBV7-8|few|.
CASSSRTAANLNQPQHF
TGTGCCAGCAGCTCCAGGACAGCGGCAAACCTCAATCAGCCCCAGCATTTT
>TRBJ2-2|TRBV5-1|few|TRBD1
CASSSAIPGQGAGELFF
TGCGCCAGCAGCTCGGCGATACCGGGACAGGGGGCCGGGGAGCTGTTTTTT
>TRBJ2-7|TRBV7-9|many|.
CASSLSPATNEQYF
TGTGCCAGCAGCTTATCACCCGCGACGAACGAGCAGTACTTC
>TRBJ2-4|TRBV20-1|.|.
CSADWARENIQYF
TGCAGTGCAGATTGGGCGCGGGAAAACATTCAGTACTTC
>TRBJ2-7|TRBV28|many|.
CASSRPTPPYEQYF
TGTGCCAGCAGCAGACCGACACCCCCCTACGAGCAGTACTTC
>TRBJ2-5|TRBV6-5|many|.
CASSYSHRQTRHSSYQETQYF
TGTGCCAGCAGTTACTCCCACAGACAGACTCGACATTCCTCGTACCAAGAGACCCAGTACTTC
>TRBJ2-3|TRBV29-1|few|.
CSVLRDTQYF
TGCAGCGTTCTGCGTGATACGCAGTATTTT
>TRBJ1-1|TRBV28|many|.
CASRVGRAVYTEAFF
TGTGCCAGCAGAGTAGGGAGAGCCGTTTACACTGAAGCTTTCTTT
>TRBJ2-2|TRBV11-1|many|TRBD2
CASSLALLAGGTGELFF
TGTGCCAGCAGCTTAGCATTACTAGCGGGAGGAACCGGGGAGCTGTTTTTT
>TRBJ2-5|TRBV14|many|TRBD2
CASSQKSASGRQETQYF
TGTGCCAGCAGCCAAAAGTCGGCTAGCGGGAGGCAAGAGACCCAGTACTTC
>TRBJ2-3|TRBV24-1|few|TRBD2
CATSDLAAGVMDTQYF
TGTGCCACCAGTGATTTGGCTGCGGGGGTGATGGATACGCAGTATTTT
>TRBJ1-5|TRBV27|.|.
CASTFSRDKPQHF
TGTGCCAGCACCTTTAGTAGGGACAAACCCCAGCATTTT
>TRBJ1-1|TRBV6-2/TRBV6-3|.|.
CASSDSRPGAFF
TGTGCCAGCAGTGATTCGCGGCCTGGAGCTTTCTTT
>TRBJ2-7|TRBV28|many|TRBD2
CASRVAGLNSPEQYF
TGTGCCAGCAGAGTAGCGGGACTAAATAGTCCCGAGCAGTACTTC
>TRBJ2-1|TRBV6-2/TRBV6-3|few|TRBD2
CASRPGGSGSWDEQFF
TGTGCCAGCAGACCTGGCGGTAGCGGGAGTTGGGATGAGCAGTTCTTC
>TRBJ1-4|TRBV12-3/TRBV12-4|many|.
CASILRGVGEKLFF
TGTGCCAGCATCCTAAGGGGGGTAGGGGAAAAACTGTTTTTT
>TRBJ1-1|TRBV28|many|.
CASSLYVGTEAFF
TGTGCCAGCAGTTTATATGTGGGCACTGAAGCTTTCTTT
>TRBJ2-7|TRBV3-1|many|TRBD2
CASSRDGLAGLVYEQYF
TGTGCCAGCAGCCGAGACGGACTAGCGGGACTGGTCTACGAGCAGTACTTC
>TRBJ2-7|TRBV20-1|few|TRBD2
CSAEGLVGEQYF
TGCAGTGCTGAAGGACTAGTAGGCGAGCAGTACTTC
>TRBJ2-2|TRBV3-1|.|TRBD2
CASSHWTSGAGELFF
TGTGCCAGCAGCCATTGGACTAGCGGTGCCGGGGAGCTGTTTTTT
>TRBJ1-1|TRBV11-1|many|TRBD1
CASSLDRVNTEAFF
TGTGCCAGCAGCCTAGACAGGGTGAACACTGAAGCTTTCTTT
>TRBJ2-5|TRBV5-6|many|.
CASSLGLSYQETQYF
TGTGCCAGCAGCTTGGGGCTCTCGTACCAAGAGACCCAGTACTTC
>TRBJ2-2|TRBV7-2|many|TRBD1
CASRAGTGSSTGELFF
TGTGCCAGCAGGGCTGGGACAGGGAGTTCCACCGGGGAGCTGTTTTTT
>TRBJ1-2|TRBV20-1|many|.
CSASPQTNYGYTF
TGCAGTGCTAGTCCCCAGACGAACTATGGCTACACCTTC
>TRBJ2-5|TRBV27|many|.
CASNTGPYKETQYF
TGTGCCAGCAATACCGGGCCATATAAAGAGACCCAGTACTTC
>TRBJ2-7|TRBV27|.|TRBD2
CASRGLAGGLGEQYF
TGTGCCAGCAGGGGACTAGCGGGAGGGCTCGGCGAGCAGTACTTC
>TRBJ2-1|TRBV5-6|.|.
CASMFWGEGYNEQFF
TGTGCCAGCATGTTCTGGGGTGAGGGCTACAATGAGCAGTTCTTC
>TRBJ2-7|TRBV20-1|many|TRBD1
CSAPTGGGYEQYF
TGCAGTGCGCCGACAGGGGGAGGCTACGAGCAGTACTTC
>TRBJ2-3|TRBV12-3/TRBV12-4|many|.
CASSLGSRDTQYF
TGTGCCAGCAGCCTTGGGTCCAGGGATACGCAGTATTTT
>TRBJ1-3|TRBV2|many|TRBD1
CASSGDRGAFTDSGNTIYF
TGTGCCAGCAGTGGGGACAGGGGGGCATTCACCGATTCTGGAAACACCATATATTTT
>TRBJ2-3|TRBV29-1|.|TRBD2
CSVEREWSDTQYF
TGCAGCGTAGAGCGGGAGTGGTCAGATACGCAGTATTTT
>TRBJ1-2|TRBV12-3/TRBV12-4|many|.
CASSLATEGYGYTF
TGTGCCAGCAGTTTAGCGACGGAAGGGTATGGCTACACCTTC
>TRBJ1-6|TRBV15|few|.
CATKEGTPHAALHF
TGTGCCACCAAGGAAGGGACCCCCCACGCAGCCCTCCACTTT
>TRBJ2-2|TRBV7-9|.|.
CASSLEVGAANTGELFF
TGTGCCAGCAGCTTAGAGGTGGGAGCGGCGAACACCGGGGAGCTGTTTTTT
>TRBJ2-5|TRBV30|.|.
CACLLAETQYF
TGTGCCTGCCTATTGGCGGAGACCCAGTACTTC
>TRBJ2-1|TRBV30|.|TRBD2
CAWQLLKELAEYNEQFF
TGTGCCTGGCAGTTACTCAAGGAACTAGCGGAGTACAATGAGCAGTTCTTC
>TRBJ2-1|TRBV7-9|.|.
CASSATSNPYEQFF
TGTGCCAGCAGCGCCACTAGCAATCCATATGAGCAGTTCTTC
>TRBJ2-7|TRBV20-1|many|.
CSAPDQTYEQYF
TGCAGTGCCCCAGACCAGACTTACGAGCAGTACTTC
>TRBJ2-5|TRBV5-1|few|.
CASSLGLLTEQETQYF
TGCGCCAGCAGCTTGGGTCTTCTTACAGAACAAGAGACCCAGTACTTC
>TRBJ2-3|TRBV6-1|many|.
CASSEGVWWGDTQYF
TGTGCCAGCAGTGAAGGGGTATGGTGGGGAGATACGCAGTATTTT
>TRBJ1-1|TRBV3-1|many|TRBD1
CASSHGQGKTEAFF
TGTGCCAGCAGCCACGGACAGGGTAAAACTGAAGCTTTCTTT
>TRBJ2-1|TRBV30|few|TRBD1
CAWGGQGHSYNEQFF
TGTGCCTGGGGAGGACAGGGCCATTCCTACAATGAGCAGTTCTTC
>TRBJ2-1|TRBV29-1|few|TRBD1
CSVHDRGVYNEQFF
TGCAGCGTTCACGACAGGGGAGTCTACAATGAGCAGTTCTTC
>TRBJ2-7|TRBV20-1|.|.
CSAGGGPGNPYEQYF
TGCAGTGCCGGGGGCGGGCCAGGGAATCCCTACGAGCAGTACTTC
>TRBJ2-1|TRBV30|few|TRBD2
CAWSGSRREPNEQFF
TGTGCCTGGAGTGGATCGAGGCGGGAGCCCAATGAGCAGTTCTTC
>TRBJ2-2|TRBV7-9|.|.
CASSLDLGVGPGELFF
TGTGCCAGCAGCTTAGATCTCGGAGTGGGGCCCGGGGAGCTGTTTTTT
>TRBJ1-2|TRBV20-1|few|.
CSARDMGPYREPNYGYTF
TGCAGTGCTAGAGATATGGGGCCATACAGGGAGCCTAACTATGGCTACACCTTC
>TRBJ2-2|TRBV3-1|many|.
CASSSGGVRTGELFF
TGTGCCAGCAGCTCGGGTGGGGTTCGCACCGGGGAGCTGTTTTTT
>TRBJ1-2|TRBV29-1|.|TRBD1
CSADPGQGGYGYTF
TGCAGCGCTGACCCTGGACAGGGGGGCTATGGCTACACCTTC
>TRBJ2-1|TRBV5-4|.|TRBD2
CASSKGLAGGPVSYNEQFF
TGTGCCAGCAGCAAGGGACTAGCGGGAGGGCCTGTTTCCTACAATGAGCAGTTCTTC
>TRBJ2-5|TRBV7-2|many|TRBD1
CASSRQGNSQETQYF
TGTGCCAGCAGCAGACAGGGGAACAGCCAAGAGACCCAGTACTTC